Following are 19 T cell receptor beta chains from one sample sequenced in a study of identical twins. Via MiXCR, TCRdb re-called the 5' RACE reads, giving one row per CDR3 protein. The sample includes 1.5 million or so distinct CDR3 sequences, around 33% of them seen just once. Input material: cord blood. Receptor source: a newborn girl in good health.

V is TRBV2 and J is TRBJ1-1, with D possibly being TRBD1 (5 bases). The V and J ends lost 8 bases and 0 bases respectively, with 10 bases between them. CDR3 size: 13 residues. CDR1 and CDR2 (germline): SNHLY, FYNNEI. The CDR3 loop is CASGGVLNTEAFF. CDR3 coding DNA: TGTGCCAGCGGGGGGGTTTTGAACACTGAAGCTTTCTTT.

This clonotype was recorded a few times. V usage is TRBV4-2 and J usage is TRBJ2-5; D unresolved. From germline, CDR1 is LGHNA and CDR2 YNFKEQ. The CDR3 runs 15 residues. V was trimmed by 1 base and J by 4 bases, leaving 13 bases between them. The CDR3 DNA sequence: TGTGCCAGCAGCCAAGGTTTACGTCTTAGAGAGACCCAGTACTTC. This encodes CASSQGLRLRETQYF.

This clonotype was seen a single time. V usage is TRBV4-1 and J usage is TRBJ1-5, with D tentatively TRBD1 (5 bases). The germline gives CDR1 MGHRA, CDR2 YSYEKL. The CDR3 runs to 14 residues. V lost 3 bases, J lost 7 bases, and 13 bases lay in between. In DNA form, the CDR3 reads TGCGCCAGCAGCCATCCAGGGTTAGAGCAGCCCCAGCATTTT. Its protein is CASSHPGLEQPQHF.

The rearrangement joins TRBV29-1 to TRBJ2-7; D assignment may be TRBD1 or TRBD2 (6 bases each). Germline CDR1 reads SQVTM; CDR2 reads ANQGSEA. The germline V and J ends were trimmed by 7 bases and 7 bases, with 23 bases remaining between them. The CDR3 is 14 amino acids. The CDR3 DNA follows: TGCAGCGGCACGATCAGGGTGGGGGGCAATGAGCAGTACTTC. Translation gives CSGTIRVGGNEQYF.

This clonotype has a count of ten or more. The chain couples TRBV12-3 or TRBV12-4 to TRBJ2-1; D remains ambiguous. The CDR3 contains 17 residues. V lost 2 bases and J 2 bases, leaving 16 bases between the germline ends. This CDR3 reads CASSLMSTPAPYNEQFF. CDR3 DNA: TGTGCCAGCAGTTTAATGTCGACCCCCGCCCCCTACAATGAGCAGTTCTTC.

This clonotype was seen repeatedly, ten times or more. The chain carries TRBV4-2 and TRBJ2-1, with D hard to call. Germline V gene lookup returns CDR1 LGHNA and CDR2 YNFKEQ. The CDR3 covers 13 residues. The V end lost 5 bases, the J end lost 8 bases, and 13 bases lay between the germline ends. CDR3 nucleotides: TGTGCCAGCAGCGCGCTTGACGAGGATGAGCAGTTCTTC. Amino acid sequence: CASSALDEDEQFF.

The rearrangement links TRBV7-6 to TRBJ2-3, with TRBD2 identical over 9 bases. The CDR3 is 14 amino acids. V dropped 5 bases and J dropped 6; count of bases not matched to a gene: 6. The germline CDR1 and CDR2 sequences are SGHVS and FNYEAQ. The CDR3 reads CASSPLAGWDTQYF. CDR3 DNA: TGTGCCAGCAGCCCCCTAGCGGGGTGGGATACGCAGTATTTT.

This chain links TRBV6-1 with TRBJ1-5; possibly TRBD1 for D (5 bases). V was cut by 6 bases and J by 8 bases, with 17 bases left in between. CDR3 length: 14 amino acids. Germline lookup yields CDR1 MNHNS and CDR2 SASEGT. CDR3 nucleotide sequence: TGTGCCAGCAGCGCCGGGACCTTCGATAAGCCCCAGCATTTT. It is translated as CASSAGTFDKPQHF.

The chain uses TRBV5-1 and TRBJ2-4, with 10 nucleotides matching TRBD1. The better agreement between TRBJ2-7 and the DNA end casts doubt on the J call. The CDR3 extends over 14 amino acids. The germline CDR1 and CDR2 sequences are SGHRS and YFSETQ. CDR3 nucleotide sequence: TGCGCCAGCAGCTTGTTTGGGACAGGGGCCGAGCAGTACTTC. The encoded protein is CASSLFGTGAEQYF.

The chain has TRBV4-1 and TRBJ2-3; tentative D call: TRBD2 (5 bases). Looked up from germline, CDR1 is MGHRA and CDR2 is YSYEKL. There are 18 residues in the CDR3. V was pared by 2 bases and J by 0 bases, with 18 bases between. The CDR3 spells CASSQKPFLAISTDTQYF. CDR3 DNA sequence: TGCGCCAGCAGCCAAAAACCGTTCCTAGCTATTAGCACAGATACGCAGTATTTT.

This clonotype was counted between two and nine times. The chain combines TRBV30 with TRBJ2-5, with a weak D call TRBD1 (5 bases). Per germline, CDR1 GTSNPN and CDR2 SVGIG (reference sequence). The CDR3 runs 12 residues. Trimming removed 8 bases at V and 2 bases at J, with 12 bases between. Here the CDR3 reads CAVETAQETQYF. CDR3 nucleotide sequence: TGTGCCGTAGAGACAGCACAAGAGACCCAGTACTTC.

V gene TRBV20-1 combines with J gene TRBJ2-1; 9 positions match TRBD2. V lost 6 bases, J lost 9 bases, and 12 bases stayed unmatched. CDR1 and CDR2 from the germline V gene are DFQATT and SNEGSKA (reference sequence). This CDR3 has 14 residues. The CDR3, as DNA: TGCAGTGCCTTCGGGACTAGCTCCTTCGGTGAGCAGTTCTTC. It encodes CSAFGTSSFGEQFF.

Note on this clonotype: One base away lies a much larger clone, so this may be a sequencing read error. This sequence joins TRBV11-1 and TRBJ2-5; D is perhaps TRBD2 (5 bases). CDR3 size: 17 residues. Germline assignment: CDR1 SGHAT and CDR2 FQDESV (reference sequence). The germline V and J ends were trimmed by 1 base and 11 bases, with 26 bases remaining between them. For the CDR3, the DNA is TGTGCCAGCAGCTTAGGGAGGTCAGGCCGGTACTACAATGAGCAGTACTTC. Its protein is CASSLGRSGRYYNEQYF.

This clonotype was counted only a few times. The chain links TRBV20-1 to TRBJ2-1, with D hard to call. The germline V and J ends were trimmed by 0 bases and 9 bases, with 12 bases remaining between them. Germline lookup yields CDR1 DFQATT and CDR2 SNEGSKA (reference sequence). There are 13 residues in the CDR3. CDR3 protein: CSAREGSVGEQFF. DNA of the CDR3: TGCAGTGCTAGAGAGGGATCAGTGGGTGAGCAGTTCTTC.

The count of this clonotype is one. J is TRBJ2-7 and V is TRBV2, with D possibly being TRBD1 (5 bases). The V end was cut by 3 bases, the J end by 7 bases, with 16 bases between. Germline CDR1 is SNHLY and CDR2 is FYNNEI. The CDR3 runs 14 residues. The CDR3 protein is CASSDARGYNEQYF. The CDR3 coding sequence is TGTGCCAGCAGTGATGCAAGGGGCTACAATGAGCAGTACTTC. The whole variable domain, remainder taken from reference TRBV2 and TRBJ2-7, is EPEVTQTPSHQVTQMGQEVILRCVPISNHLYFYWYRQILGQKVEFLVSFYNNEISEKSEIFDDQFSVERPDGSNFTLKIRSTKLEDSAMYFCASSDARGYNEQYFGPGTRLTVT.

A few counts support this clonotype. The rearrangement uses TRBV5-6 and TRBJ2-1, with 7 bases identical to TRBD2. The junction had 7 bases not matched to a gene; V was cut back by 1 base and J by 3 bases. Germline assignment: CDR1 SGHDT and CDR2 YYEEEE. The CDR3 has 16 residues. The CDR3 nucleotides are TGTGCCAGCAGCTTGATGGCTAGCGGCTTCTACAATGAGCAGTTCTTC. It codes for CASSLMASGFYNEQFF.

This rearrangement joins TRBV6-5 to TRBJ1-1; unclear D gene. Germline CDR1 and CDR2: MNHEY and SVGAGI. There are 15 residues in the CDR3. Trimming pared 6 bases from V and 1 base from J, leaving 15 bases between. The CDR3 sequence: CASRPSNRQNTEAFF. DNA for the CDR3: TGTGCCAGCAGGCCTTCGAACAGACAGAACACTGAAGCTTTCTTT.

This clonotype was detected only once. The genes are TRBV7-9 and TRBJ1-1; D possibly corresponds to TRBD1 (5 bases). The germline CDR1 and CDR2 sequences are SEHNR and FQNEAQ (reference sequence). CDR3 size: 13 residues. V lost 6 bases, J lost 8 bases, and 16 bases lay in between. For the CDR3, the DNA is TGTGCCAGCAGTCCTGGACGGGGGGACGAAGCTTTCTTT. Translated: CASSPGRGDEAFF.

The chain links TRBV28 to TRBJ2-5; 8 bases map to TRBD1. There are 15 residues in the CDR3. The germline gives CDR1 MDHEN, CDR2 SYDVKM. V was pared by 6 bases and J by 4 bases, with 10 bases of the junction left unmatched. In DNA, the CDR3 is TGTGCCAGCAGCCCCCAGCAGGGGGCTACAGAGACCCAGTACTTC. As protein: CASSPQQGATETQYF.